These 8 T cell receptor beta chains came from one sample sequenced in a study of blood T cell repertoires in COVID-19. TCRdb's copy holds only in-frame clones and misses some; the assay was immunoSEQ multiplex PCR. The profile shows some 89,000 clones, around 87% of them singletons. Sequencing input: peripheral blood. These receptors were collected from a human donor in a cohort sampled during active COVID-19.

This clone was recorded only once. The chain joins TRBV30 to TRBJ2-5; 7 nucleotides align to TRBD1. The CDR3 consists of 12 residues. CDR1 GTSNPN and CDR2 SVGIG come from the germline V gene (reference sequence). V dropped 5 bases and J dropped 5; count of bases not matched to a gene: 5. CDR3: CAWGGQVETQYF. CDR3 coding DNA: TGTGCCTGGGGTGGACAGGTCGAGACCCAGTACTTC.

This clone was found a few times. The rearrangement joins TRBV19 to TRBJ1-1; the match to TRBD1 covers 9 bases. Germline V CDR1 and CDR2: LNHDA, SQIVND (reference sequence). The ends lost 3 bases at V and 4 bases at J; junction bases unmatched: 3. CDR3 length: 14 residues. CDR3 nucleotide sequence: TGTGCCAGTAGTATTGGGACAGGGCCCACTGAAGCTTTCTTT. Encoded protein: CASSIGTGPTEAFF.

CDR3 coding DNA: TGTGCCAGCAGCTCCGACAGTACGAATTCACCCCTCCACTTT. Protein: CASSSDSTNSPLHF. The chain employs TRBV3-1 (or the pseudogene TRBV3-2) and TRBJ1-6, with D maybe TRBD1 (5 bases). V was trimmed by 5 bases and J by 7 bases, leaving 12 bases between them. There are 14 residues in the CDR3. The V gene's germline CDR1 is LGHDT and CDR2 YNNKEL (reference sequence).

This rearrangement joins TRBV24-1 to TRBJ1-4; D is ambiguous. With 2 bases removed from V and 7 bases from J, the gap between germline ends came to 13 bases. Germline V gene lookup returns CDR1 KGHDR and CDR2 SFDVKD. This CDR3 is 15 amino acids long. CDR3 residues: CATSDSREGSEKLFF. The CDR3, as DNA: TGTGCCACCAGTGATTCGAGGGAAGGGAGTGAAAAACTGTTTTTT.

This rearrangement joins TRBV13 to TRBJ2-3, with 9 bases identical to TRBD1. J was trimmed by 2 bases and V by 5 bases; bases with no gene match: 8. The CDR3 spans 16 residues. Germline loops: CDR1 PRHDT, CDR2 FYEKMQ (reference sequence). The CDR3 here is CASSTRTGDDTDTQYF. DNA of the CDR3: TGTGCCAGCAGCACCCGGACAGGGGACGACACAGATACGCAGTATTTT.

The chain combines TRBV6-5 with TRBJ1-1; perhaps TRBD1 as D (5 bases). From germline, CDR1 is MNHEY and CDR2 SVGAGI. The CDR3 spans 14 residues. The V and J ends lost 5 bases and 0 bases respectively, with 10 bases between them. CDR3 amino acids: CASSIDSVNTEAFF. DNA of the CDR3: TGTGCCAGCAGTATCGACAGCGTGAACACTGAAGCTTTCTTT.

The chain couples TRBV5-8 to TRBJ2-2, with D unclear. V lost 3 bases to trimming and J lost 1 base, with 16 bases between them. Germline V gives CDR1 SGHTS, CDR2 YDEGEE. The CDR3 covers 17 residues. In DNA, the CDR3 is TGTGCCAGCAGCTCCATGGCCGGGTGGCGGAACACCGGGGAGCTGTTTTTT. Its translation is CASSSMAGWRNTGELFF.

This chain joins TRBV7-2 and TRBJ2-1; 7 bases are shared with TRBD1. The CDR3 totals 13 residues. The junction had 0 bases not matched to a gene; V was cut back by 4 bases and J by 3 bases. The germline CDR1 and CDR2 sequences are SGHTA and FQGNSA. CDR3 amino acids: CASSSGGYNEQFF. CDR3 nucleotides: TGTGCCAGCAGCTCAGGGGGCTACAATGAGCAGTTCTTC.